This is a list of T cell receptor beta chains from one sample in a study of T cells in Graves' hyperthyroidism and ophthalmopathy. TCRdb recomputed calls from the multiplex PCR reads with MiXCR, one row per CDR3 protein. The sample consists of hundreds of thousands of distinct CDR3 sequences, about two fifths of them appearing once. Material for sequencing was blood. Every receptor here comes from a man in his late teens or twenties with Graves' hyperthyroidism. CDR3s include the opening cysteine and the closing phenylalanine or tryptophan.

CDR3 protein: CAPGPGTEAFF; CDR3 length: 11; V gene: TRBV9
CDR3 protein: CSARRRQGGSNQPQHF; CDR3 length: 16; V gene: TRBV20-1
CDR3 protein: CSARDEGRELFF; CDR3 length: 12; V gene: TRBV20-1
CDR3 protein: CASSLISSGNTIYF; CDR3 length: 14; V gene: TRBV9
CDR3 protein: CATSRDGGGNYGYTF; CDR3 length: 15; V gene: TRBV15
CDR3 protein: CASSQGLSDTEAFF; CDR3 length: 14; V gene: TRBV7-2
CDR3 protein: CASSLAGGSTGELFF; CDR3 length: 15; V gene: TRBV7-7
CDR3 protein: CSAREFEGAAGELFF; CDR3 length: 15; V gene: TRBV20-1
CDR3 protein: CVSSRGGLSNQPQHF; CDR3 length: 15; V gene: TRBV7-2
CDR3 protein: CASSIGKIQETQYF; CDR3 length: 14; V gene: TRBV19
CDR3 protein: CASSSGTGAGRWDEQYF; CDR3 length: 17; V gene: TRBV19
CDR3 protein: CAARLATGELFF; CDR3 length: 12; V gene: TRBV10-3
CDR3 protein: CASSPGQGTDVQYF; CDR3 length: 14; V gene: TRBV5-1
CDR3 protein: CASSLQGAVSDYGYTF; CDR3 length: 16; V gene: TRBV7-2
CDR3 protein: CASSIGQGFTEAFF; CDR3 length: 14; V gene: TRBV11-2
CDR3 protein: CASRKTVTDGYTF; CDR3 length: 13; V gene: TRBV7-9
CDR3 protein: CASSPRYYTEAFF; CDR3 length: 13; V gene: TRBV5-6
CDR3 protein: CASTPGWNSPLHF; CDR3 length: 13; V gene: TRBV19
CDR3 protein: CATKSPDRAHGELFF; CDR3 length: 15; V gene: TRBV5-1
CDR3 protein: CASKGAGQETQYF; CDR3 length: 13; V gene: TRBV6-5
CDR3 protein: CSASSEGYEQYF; CDR3 length: 12; V gene: TRBV20-1
CDR3 protein: CASCTRREKLFF; CDR3 length: 12; V gene: TRBV25-1
CDR3 protein: CASSTPSSSYEQYF; CDR3 length: 14; V gene: TRBV5-4
CDR3 protein: CASSSPSYWNTEAFF; CDR3 length: 15; V gene: TRBV6-5
CDR3 protein: CASSQDGRDRGDTIYF; CDR3 length: 16; V gene: TRBV4-1
CDR3 protein: CSASSGRDQETQYF; CDR3 length: 14; V gene: TRBV20-1
CDR3 protein: CSVGQGATGETQYF; CDR3 length: 14; V gene: TRBV29-1
CDR3 protein: CASRRGTSGYYGYTF; CDR3 length: 15; V gene: TRBV7-2
CDR3 protein: CASSYEGSGNTIYF; CDR3 length: 14; V gene: TRBV6-5
CDR3 protein: CASSRVGVNQPQHF; CDR3 length: 14; V gene: TRBV4-2
CDR3 protein: CASSRDVSSYEQYF; CDR3 length: 14; V gene: TRBV12-3/TRBV12-4
CDR3 protein: CASSDMGRQETQYF; CDR3 length: 14; V gene: TRBV10-2
CDR3 protein: CASSKRDRAYEQYF; CDR3 length: 14; V gene: TRBV19
CDR3 protein: CASTLAGYEQYF; CDR3 length: 12; V gene: TRBV11-2
CDR3 protein: CASSAGTAGANVLTF; CDR3 length: 15; V gene: TRBV19
CDR3 protein: CSAAMGGREKLFF; CDR3 length: 13; V gene: TRBV20-1
CDR3 protein: CASSVSGEKLFF; CDR3 length: 12; V gene: TRBV9
CDR3 protein: CATSDLTRMDTIYF; CDR3 length: 14; V gene: TRBV24-1
CDR3 protein: CASFQGVLQETQYF; CDR3 length: 14; V gene: TRBV2
CDR3 protein: CASSLTSGGTGIDEKLFF; CDR3 length: 18; V gene: TRBV7-9
CDR3 protein: CSARGTQGYDSPLHF; CDR3 length: 15; V gene: TRBV20-1
CDR3 protein: CASSFPYIADEKLFF; CDR3 length: 15; V gene: TRBV2
CDR3 protein: CSARIAGGYQTQYF; CDR3 length: 14; V gene: TRBV20-1
CDR3 protein: CASSEMGRSSGANVLTF; CDR3 length: 17; V gene: TRBV25-1
CDR3 protein: CASSQDQVNTEAFF; CDR3 length: 14; V gene: TRBV4-3
CDR3 protein: CATSSTLEGAEAFF; CDR3 length: 14; V gene: TRBV24-1
CDR3 protein: CSARTGEANEKLFF; CDR3 length: 14; V gene: TRBV20-1
CDR3 protein: CASSFLQGPQHF; CDR3 length: 12; V gene: TRBV7-9
CDR3 protein: CASSQGGAVGEQYF; CDR3 length: 14; V gene: TRBV2
CDR3 protein: CSALIAGARFQETQYF; CDR3 length: 16; V gene: TRBV20-1
CDR3 protein: CVSSIDSNQPQHF; CDR3 length: 13; V gene: TRBV5-1
CDR3 protein: CATDGGMNTEAFF; CDR3 length: 13; V gene: TRBV19
CDR3 protein: CATSSEGGRNYGYTF; CDR3 length: 15; V gene: TRBV15
CDR3 protein: CASSPWGGLYGYTF; CDR3 length: 14; V gene: TRBV5-5
CDR3 protein: CASSLGTADYYEQYF; CDR3 length: 15; V gene: TRBV7-6
CDR3 protein: CASSYRRGDGEQYF; CDR3 length: 14; V gene: TRBV5-4
CDR3 protein: CASSQSMEAFF; CDR3 length: 11; V gene: TRBV3-1
CDR3 protein: CASSLDSRVGEQYF; CDR3 length: 14; V gene: TRBV7-8
CDR3 protein: CASSIQAGRETQYF; CDR3 length: 14; V gene: TRBV19
CDR3 protein: CASRRDTDYEQYF; CDR3 length: 13; V gene: TRBV14